The entry below gives a single TCR beta chain sequence along with its context. The antigen is unknown. Germline V lookup: CDR1 DFQATT, CDR2 SNEGSKA (reference sequence). This CDR3 has 15 amino acids. Trimming pared 0 bases from V and 1 base from J, leaving 10 bases between. The data are from a study of regulatory T cells in long-lasting Graves disease. Regarding the study as a whole: Relative to new patients (around 1,000), persistent patients exhibited greater sharing of public clonotypes (2,741). TCR diversity in persistent Graves' patients was below that of newly diagnosed ones.

Both iRepertoire HTBI primers and Arm-PCR of CDR3 regions were used to build the TCR beta libraries. MiXCR, applied by TCRdb to the multiplex PCR reads, yields one record per CDR3 protein. The repertoire holds hundreds of thousands of distinct CDR3 sequences, roughly a fifth seen once, with around 15% in the top ten. As to time point: persistent/refractory GD, antithyroid drugs over 5 years with positive TRAb. The TCR library was made from RNA that had been extracted from PBMCs in TRIzol. The guidelines of the American Thyroid Association were the basis for diagnosing Graves' disease. Peripheral blood, 7 to 9.5 milliliters of it, was drawn into EDTA tubes.

The TCR was taken from a female donor with Graves disease. The rearrangement joins TRBV20-1 to TRBJ2-1; D is possibly TRBD2 (6 bases). Here the sequenced sample was peripheral blood mononuclear cells (PBMCs), taken when the disease was refractory, from a patient treated with antithyroid drugs. In DNA form, the CDR3 reads TGCAGTGCTAGAGAATGGAGGGATTCCTACAATGAGCAGTTCTTC. Translating it yields CSAREWRDSYNEQFF.